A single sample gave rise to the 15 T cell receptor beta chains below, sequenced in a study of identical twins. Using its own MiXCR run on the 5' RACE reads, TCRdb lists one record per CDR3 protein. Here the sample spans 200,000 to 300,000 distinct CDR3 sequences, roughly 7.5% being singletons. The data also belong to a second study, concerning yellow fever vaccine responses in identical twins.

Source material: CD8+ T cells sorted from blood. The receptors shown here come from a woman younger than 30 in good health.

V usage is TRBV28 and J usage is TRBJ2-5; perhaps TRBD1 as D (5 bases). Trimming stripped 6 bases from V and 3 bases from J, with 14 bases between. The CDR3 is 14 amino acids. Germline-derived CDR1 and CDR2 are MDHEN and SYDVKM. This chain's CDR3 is CASSPGFNEETQYF. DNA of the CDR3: TGTGCCAGCAGCCCAGGGTTTAACGAAGAGACCCAGTACTTC.

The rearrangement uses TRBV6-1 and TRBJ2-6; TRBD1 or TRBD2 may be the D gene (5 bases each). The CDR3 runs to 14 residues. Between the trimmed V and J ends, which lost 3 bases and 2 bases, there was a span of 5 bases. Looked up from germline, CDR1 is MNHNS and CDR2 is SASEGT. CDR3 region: CASSEGAGANVLTF. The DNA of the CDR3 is TGTGCCAGCAGTGAGGGGGCTGGGGCCAACGTCCTGACTTTC.

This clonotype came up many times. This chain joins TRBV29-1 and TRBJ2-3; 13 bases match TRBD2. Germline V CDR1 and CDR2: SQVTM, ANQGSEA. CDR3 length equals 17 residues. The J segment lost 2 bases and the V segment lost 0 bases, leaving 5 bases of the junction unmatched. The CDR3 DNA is TGCAGCGTTGAAGAGGCAACTAGCGGGGGGGTCACAGATACGCAGTATTTT. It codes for CSVEEATSGGVTDTQYF.

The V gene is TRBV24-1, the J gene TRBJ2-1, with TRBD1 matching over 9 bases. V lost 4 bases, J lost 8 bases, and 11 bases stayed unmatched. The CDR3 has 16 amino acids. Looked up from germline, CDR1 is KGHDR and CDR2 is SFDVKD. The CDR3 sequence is CATSDSGTGSIYEQFF. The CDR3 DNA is TGTGCCACCAGTGACTCCGGGACAGGGAGTATTTATGAGCAGTTCTTC.

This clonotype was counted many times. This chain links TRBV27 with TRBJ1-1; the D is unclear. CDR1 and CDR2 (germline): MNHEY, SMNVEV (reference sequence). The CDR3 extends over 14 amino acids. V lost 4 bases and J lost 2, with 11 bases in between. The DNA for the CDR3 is TGTGCCAGCAGTTCTGGACGGATAAACACTGAAGCTTTCTTT. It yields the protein CASSSGRINTEAFF.

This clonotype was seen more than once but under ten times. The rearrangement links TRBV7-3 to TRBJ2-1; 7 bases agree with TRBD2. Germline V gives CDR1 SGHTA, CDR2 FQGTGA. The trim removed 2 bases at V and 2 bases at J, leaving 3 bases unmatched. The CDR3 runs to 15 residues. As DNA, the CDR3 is TGTGCCAGCAGCTTAGGGGGAGGGGCCTACAATGAGCAGTTCTTC. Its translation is CASSLGGGAYNEQFF.

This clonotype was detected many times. The CDR3: CASSFQGMAYEQYV. The CDR3, as DNA: TGTGCCAGCAGCTTTCAGGGGATGGCATACGAGCAGTACGTC. This chain links TRBV5-6 with TRBJ2-7; tentatively, D is TRBD1 (6 bases). Germline-derived CDR1 and CDR2 are SGHDT and YYEEEE. The CDR3 has 14 amino acids. Trimming took off 2 bases at V and 4 bases at J, with 13 bases between the two ends.

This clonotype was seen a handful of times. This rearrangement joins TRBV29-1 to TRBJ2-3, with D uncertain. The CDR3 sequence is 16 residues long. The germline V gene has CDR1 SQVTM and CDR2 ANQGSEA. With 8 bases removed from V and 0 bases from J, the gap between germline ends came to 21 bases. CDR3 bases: TGCAGCCCCGTGATCGGAGAACTTACTAGCACAGATACGCAGTATTTT. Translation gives CSPVIGELTSTDTQYF.

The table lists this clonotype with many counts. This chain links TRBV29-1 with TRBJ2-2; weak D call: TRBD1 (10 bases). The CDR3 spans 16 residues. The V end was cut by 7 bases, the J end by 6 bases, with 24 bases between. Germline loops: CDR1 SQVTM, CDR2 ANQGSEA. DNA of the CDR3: TGCAGCGGCTGGGACAGGGGACTAGCTGGTTCCGGGGAGCTGTTTTTT. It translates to CSGWDRGLAGSGELFF.

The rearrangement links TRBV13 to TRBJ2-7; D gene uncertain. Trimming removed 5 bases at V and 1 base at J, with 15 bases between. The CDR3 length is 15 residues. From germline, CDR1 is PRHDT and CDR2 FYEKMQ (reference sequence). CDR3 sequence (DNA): TGTGCCAGCAGCAAGACACCCCTGGGGTCCTACGAGCAGTACTTC. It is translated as CASSKTPLGSYEQYF.

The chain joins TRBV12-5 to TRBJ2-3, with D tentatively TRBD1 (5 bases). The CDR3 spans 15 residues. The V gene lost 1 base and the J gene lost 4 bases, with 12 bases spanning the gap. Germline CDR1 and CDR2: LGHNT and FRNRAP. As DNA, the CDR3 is TGTGCTAGTGGTTTGGCACCAGACAGACCAGATACGCAGTATTTT. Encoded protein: CASGLAPDRPDTQYF.

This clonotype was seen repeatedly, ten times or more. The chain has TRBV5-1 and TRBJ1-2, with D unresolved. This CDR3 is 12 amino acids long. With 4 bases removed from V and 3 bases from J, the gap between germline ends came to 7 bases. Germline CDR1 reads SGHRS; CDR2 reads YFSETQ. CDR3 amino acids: CASSPWYYGYTF. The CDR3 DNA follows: TGCGCCAGCAGCCCGTGGTACTATGGCTACACCTTC.

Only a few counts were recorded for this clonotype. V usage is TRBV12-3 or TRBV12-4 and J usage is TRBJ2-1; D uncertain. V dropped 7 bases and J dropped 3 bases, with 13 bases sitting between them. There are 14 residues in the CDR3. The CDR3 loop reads CASTPSASYNEQFF. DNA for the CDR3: TGTGCCAGCACCCCCTCCGCTAGCTACAATGAGCAGTTCTTC.

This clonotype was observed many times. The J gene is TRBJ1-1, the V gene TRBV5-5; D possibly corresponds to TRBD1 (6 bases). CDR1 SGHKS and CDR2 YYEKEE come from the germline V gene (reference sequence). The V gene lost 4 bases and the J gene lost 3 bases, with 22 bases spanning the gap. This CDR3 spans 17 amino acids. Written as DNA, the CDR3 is TGTGCCAGCAGCATGAGTATCGGGGGCCTTCGGGACACTGAAGCTTTCTTT. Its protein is CASSMSIGGLRDTEAFF.

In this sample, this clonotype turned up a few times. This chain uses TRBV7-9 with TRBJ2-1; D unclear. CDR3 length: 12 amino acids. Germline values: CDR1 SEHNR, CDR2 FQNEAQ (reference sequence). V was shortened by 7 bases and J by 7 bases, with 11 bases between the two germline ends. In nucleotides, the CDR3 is TGTGCCAGCACCTCCGGTATGAATGAGCAGTTCTTC. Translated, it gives CASTSGMNEQFF. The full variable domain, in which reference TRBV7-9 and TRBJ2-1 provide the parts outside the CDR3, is DTGVSQNPRHKITKRGQNVTFRCDPISEHNRLYWYRQTLGQGPEFLTYFQNEAQLEKSRLLSDRFSAERPKGSFSTLEIQRTEQGDSAMYLCASTSGMNEQFFGPGTRLTVL.